The rows below give T cell receptor beta chains drawn from one sample of a study of beta chain features in type 1 diabetes. Sequencing was performed with immunoSEQ multiplex PCR; in TCRdb, only in-frame clones are kept and a portion is missing. The sample shows 970,000 or so clones, roughly a sixth of them seen only once. Sequencing was done on a sample of naive CD4+ T cells from blood. The receptor set was obtained from a woman between 18 and 30 years old in good health. Each CDR3 is given with its conserved first and last residue. Fields, in order: D gene, clone size, J gene, V gene, CDR3 protein, CDR3 DNA. A D gene is named only where the DNA matches it firmly. Size values are once, few and many counts, or a class for expanded clones, and some rows have none.

TRBD2	few	TRBJ2-4	TRBV28	CASSSEIAGGNIQYF	TGTGCCAGCAGTTCCGAAATAGCGGGAGGGAACATTCAGTACTTC
TRBD2	few	TRBJ2-7	TRBV9	CASSVTSGPREQYF	TGTGCCAGCAGCGTGACTAGCGGTCCTCGCGAGCAGTACTTC
TRBD2	few	TRBJ2-5	TRBV29-1	CSALEAGVETQYF	TGCAGCGCCCTCGAAGCGGGAGTTGAGACCCAGTACTTC
-	few	TRBJ2-3	TRBV18	CASSPSQYTDTQYF	TGTGCCAGCTCACCTTCCCAGTACACAGATACGCAGTATTTT
TRBD2	-	TRBJ2-5	TRBV28	CASSLTGRQETQYF	TGTGCCAGCAGTTTGACCGGGAGGCAAGAGACCCAGTACTTC
TRBD1	few	TRBJ1-1	TRBV7-9	CASSVDRVLAFF	TGTGCCAGCAGCGTAGACAGGGTGTTAGCTTTCTTT
-	-	TRBJ2-7	TRBV6-5	CASRAFTSSYEQYF	TGTGCCAGCAGGGCATTCACGAGCTCCTACGAGCAGTACTTC
TRBD2	-	TRBJ2-1	TRBV5-1	CASSLTSGGRFF	TGCGCCAGCAGCCTAACTAGCGGGGGTCGGTTCTTC
TRBD1	-	TRBJ2-4	TRBV5-1	CASSIQGALDIQYF	TGCGCCAGCAGCATACAGGGGGCCCTGGACATTCAGTACTTC
-	few	TRBJ1-2	TRBV6-6	CASSIDYGYTF	TGTGCCAGCAGCATCGACTATGGCTACACCTTC
TRBD2	-	TRBJ2-7	TRBV18	CASSPGGLAAYEQYF	TGTGCCAGCTCACCGGGAGGGCTAGCCGCCTACGAGCAGTACTTC
-	few	TRBJ1-5	TRBV5-1	CASSLGGGVQPQHF	TGCGCCAGCAGCTTGGGTGGAGGGGTTCAGCCCCAGCATTTT
TRBD2	-	TRBJ2-7	TRBV5-4	CASSPHGTSGRWEQYF	TGCGCCAGCAGCCCACACGGGACTAGCGGGAGATGGGAGCAGTACTTC
-	-	TRBJ2-5	TRBV6-5	CAMADSWTETQYF	TGTGCCATGGCGGACAGCTGGACAGAGACCCAGTACTTC
TRBD1	-	TRBJ1-2	TRBV5-6	CASSLIDRGFYESIYGYTF	TGTGCCAGCAGCTTGATCGACAGGGGGTTTTATGAGTCTATTTATGGCTACACCTTC
-	-	TRBJ2-1	TRBV29-1	CSVRVNEQFF	TGCAGCGTTCGAGTCAATGAGCAGTTCTTC
-	few	TRBJ2-3	TRBV7-9	CASSLGHRGGDTQYF	TGTGCCAGCAGCTTAGGACATAGGGGTGGTGATACGCAGTATTTT
-	few	TRBJ2-7	TRBV10-3	CAISDSLNYEQYF	TGTGCCATCAGTGACTCACTAAACTACGAGCAGTACTTC
-	many	TRBJ2-1	TRBV2	CASGGKQFF	TGTGCCAGCGGGGGGAAGCAGTTCTTC
-	-	TRBJ2-3	TRBV9	CASSISGGAPDTQYF	TGTGCCAGCAGCATCAGTGGAGGGGCCCCAGATACGCAGTATTTT
-	-	TRBJ2-7	TRBV6-5	CASSRALSSYEQYF	TGTGCCAGCAGTCGAGCACTATCCTCCTACGAGCAGTACTTC
-	few	TRBJ2-7	TRBV18	CASSPSRENGYEQYF	TGTGCCAGCTCACCGTCCCGGGAGAATGGATACGAGCAGTACTTC
-	few	TRBJ2-1	TRBV27	CASYGGGRSLYNEQFF	TGTGCCAGCTATGGGGGCGGGAGATCCCTTTACAATGAGCAGTTCTTC
TRBD1	-	TRBJ1-5	TRBV7-2	CASSLVWTGDQPQHF	TGTGCCAGCAGCTTAGTCTGGACAGGGGATCAGCCCCAGCATTTT
-	-	TRBJ2-7	TRBV7-2	CASSLEFTRGAYEQYF	TGTGCCAGCAGCTTAGAGTTCACCCGAGGGGCCTACGAGCAGTACTTC
-	-	TRBJ2-7	TRBV28	CASSFYYEQYF	TGTGCCAGCAGTTTTTACTACGAGCAGTACTTC
TRBD2	-	TRBJ2-5	TRBV6-5	CASSYGTSGTQETQYF	TGTGCCAGCAGTTACGGGACTAGCGGGACCCAAGAGACCCAGTACTTC
-	-	TRBJ2-2	TRBV5-1	CASRGMTAANTGELFF	TGCGCCAGCAGGGGGATGACAGCGGCGAACACCGGGGAGCTGTTTTTT
TRBD2	few	TRBJ2-1	TRBV2	CASSLAGVLAYNEQFF	TGTGCCAGCAGCCTAGCGGGAGTGCTGGCCTACAATGAGCAGTTCTTC
TRBD1	few	TRBJ2-5	TRBV7-9	CASSLVSGQGAQETQYF	TGTGCCAGCAGCTTAGTCTCGGGACAGGGGGCCCAAGAGACCCAGTACTTC
-	-	TRBJ1-1	TRBV7-9	CASSLGASTEAFF	TGTGCCAGCAGCTTGGGGGCAAGCACTGAAGCTTTCTTT
TRBD1	-	TRBJ1-2	TRBV28	CASSPRTGLGYTF	TGTGCCAGCAGTCCGCGGACAGGGTTGGGCTACACCTTC
-	few	TRBJ1-5	TRBV28	CASVTPGAPQHF	TGTGCCAGCGTAACTCCGGGCGCGCCCCAGCATTTT
-	-	TRBJ1-1	TRBV7-6	CASSLDPRGASRGTEAFF	TGTGCCAGCAGCTTAGATCCCAGGGGCGCGAGTAGAGGCACTGAAGCTTTCTTT
-	-	TRBJ2-7	TRBV19	CASSIRVRDSGTGYEQYF	TGTGCCAGTAGTATACGGGTGCGGGACTCGGGGACGGGCTACGAGCAGTACTTC
-	few	TRBJ2-1	TRBV5-4	CASSLEAGRGQFF	TGTGCCAGCAGCTTGGAGGCCGGTAGGGGGCAGTTCTTC
-	few	TRBJ2-3	TRBV2	CASSEGPPASTDTQYF	TGTGCCAGCAGTGAAGGGCCCCCGGCTAGCACAGATACGCAGTATTTT
-	-	TRBJ2-5	TRBV5-1	CASSYRGLQETQYF	TGCGCCAGCAGCTACCGGGGTCTTCAAGAGACCCAGTACTTC
-	few	TRBJ2-5	TRBV21-1	CASSRLVPLKETQYF	TGTGCCAGCAGCAGGCTTGTCCCGCTGAAAGAGACCCAGTACTTC
TRBD2	-	TRBJ2-3	TRBV5-1	CASSLGLAGRDTQYF	TGCGCCAGCAGCCTGGGACTAGCGGGACGAGATACGCAGTATTTT
-	few	TRBJ2-3	TRBV19	CASRTTGLTDTQYF	TGTGCCAGTAGGACAACAGGACTTACAGATACGCAGTATTTT
TRBD1	-	TRBJ2-7	TRBV6-5	CASSYDRASYEQYF	TGTGCCAGCAGTTATGACAGGGCCTCCTACGAGCAGTACTTC
TRBD1	-	TRBJ1-3	TRBV4-2	CASSQDRQGAGNTIYF	TGTGCCAGCAGCCAAGACCGGCAGGGGGCTGGAAACACCATATATTTT
TRBD1	few	TRBJ2-2	TRBV11-2	CASSLNRGSGELFF	TGTGCCAGCAGCCTAAACAGGGGATCGGGGGAGCTGTTTTTT
TRBD2	-	TRBJ2-1	TRBV5-1	CASSGGLAVNEQFF	TGCGCCAGCAGCGGAGGACTAGCAGTCAATGAGCAGTTCTTC
-	few	TRBJ1-5	TRBV18	CASSSSANQPQHF	TGTGCCAGCTCATCCTCCGCGAATCAGCCCCAGCATTTT
-	few	TRBJ2-5	TRBV7-9	CASSLSSGATQYF	TGTGCCAGCAGCTTATCTTCCGGGGCGACCCAGTACTTC
-	few	TRBJ2-4	TRBV6-1	CARQAPLAKNIQYF	TGTGCCAGACAGGCACCCCTAGCCAAAAACATTCAGTACTTC
TRBD1	few	TRBJ2-2	TRBV19	CASSNHGTVNTGELFF	TGTGCCAGTAGCAATCACGGGACAGTGAACACCGGGGAGCTGTTTTTT
-	few	TRBJ1-2	TRBV7-9	CASSLVPGINYGYTF	TGTGCCAGCAGCTTAGTCCCGGGAATTAACTATGGCTACACCTTC